This T cell receptor beta chain was identified in a study of T cell changes during pregnancy in multiple sclerosis. TCRdb's copy holds only in-frame clones and misses some; the assay was immunoSEQ multiplex PCR. This sample carries over 100,000 clones, approximately 90% of them seen once, and the ten largest clones take about 1.5%. Looked up from germline, CDR1 is SGHDT and CDR2 is YYEEEE. The ends lost 5 bases at V and 2 bases at J; junction bases unmatched: 6. The CDR3 is 14 residues long. This sequence joins TRBV5-6 and TRBJ1-1, with TRBD1 identical over 7 bases. Here the sequenced sample was peripheral blood, taken in the third trimester of pregnancy. This receptor was obtained from a female donor with multiple sclerosis, enrolled in a pregnancy study. The DNA for the CDR3 is TGTGCCAGCAGACCGACAGGGACCAACACTGAAGCTTTCTTT. This gives the protein CASRPTGTNTEAFF.